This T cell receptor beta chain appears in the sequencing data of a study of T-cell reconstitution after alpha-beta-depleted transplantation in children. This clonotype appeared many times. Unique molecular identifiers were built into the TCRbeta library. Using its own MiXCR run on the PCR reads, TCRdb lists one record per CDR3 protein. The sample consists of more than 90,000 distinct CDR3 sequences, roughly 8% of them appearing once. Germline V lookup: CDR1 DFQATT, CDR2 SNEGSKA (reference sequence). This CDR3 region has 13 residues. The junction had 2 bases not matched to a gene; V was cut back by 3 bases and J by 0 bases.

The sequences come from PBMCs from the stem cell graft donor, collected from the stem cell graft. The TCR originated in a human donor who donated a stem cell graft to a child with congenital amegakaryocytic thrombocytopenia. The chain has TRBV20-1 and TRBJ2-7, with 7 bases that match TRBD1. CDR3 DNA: TGCAGTGCTAGTAGGGACAGCTCCTACGAGCAGTACTTC. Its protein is CSASRDSSYEQYF.